This T cell receptor beta chain was obtained from a study of T cells expressing NK-cell markers. As for the study in general: One of eight sequenced donors was HCMV-seronegative; the other seven were seropositive.

CDR3 length: 14 amino acids. The germline V gene encodes CDR1 WSHSY and CDR2 SAAADI. From the 5' RACE reads, TCRdb lists one entry per CDR3 protein and no DNA. Here the sample table reports 440,000 or so distinct CDR3 sequences. The receptor's source is a woman aged 18 to 75 in good health. The rearrangement uses TRBV10-2 and TRBJ2-1; no DNA is available, so the TRBD1 call from TCRdb remains unchecked. Sequences were obtained from blood T cells: a sorted CD56 or NKG2C T cell subset, CD4+ or CD8+ T cells, or bulk PBMC T cells (not recorded which). The CDR3: CASSESYRDNEQFF.